This T cell receptor beta chain was recovered during a study of read filtering for tumor transcriptome and immune sequencing. General study results and limits: About 81.9% of IR-seq clonotypes had a single read, yet these held roughly 3.8% of reads.

Germline CDR1 and CDR2: SGHAT and FQDESV (reference sequence). The V gene lost 4 bases and the J gene lost 7 bases, with 8 bases spanning the gap. The CDR3 runs to 12 residues. In regard to this clonotype: The antigen is not known. The likely explanation is a read error, given a far larger clone one base away.

From 300 to 400 ng of RNA, a library with molecular barcoded alpha/delta and beta/gamma adaptors was made. In TCRdb, the reads were re-called with MiXCR into one record per CDR3 protein. The sample contains some 120,000 distinct CDR3 sequences, 13% of which appear only once. The chain uses TRBV11-1 and TRBJ2-1; D unresolved. This sequence originates from a donor at least 40 years old with multiple myeloma. The specimen was a population of CD138-negative cells sorted from bone marrow. The CDR3 DNA reads TGTGCCAGCAGCTGCAGCGCGAATGAGCAGTTCTTC. This codes for CASSCSANEQFF.